The clone carrying this T cell receptor beta chain was seen ten or more times. Its specificity is not known. Each CDR3 protein gets one entry after TCRdb re-called the RT-PCR reads with MiXCR. Seen here are 450,000 to 600,000 distinct CDR3 sequences, about 8% observed once, and the top ten hold over 10%. This specimen belongs to a study of response to subunit inactivated influenza vaccine. Study findings and constraints: With each seasonal influenza vaccination, the authors suggested, few new T cells are recruited.

Deletions cut 3 bases from V and 1 base from J, with 3 bases between. CDR3 length equals 13 residues. The source of this sequence is a man aged 50 to 69 who received an inactivated influenza vaccine. The rearrangement joins TRBV12-3 or TRBV12-4 to TRBJ2-2; no firm D call. The source material was PBMCs from blood, sampled 23 to 25 months after vaccination. In nucleotides, the CDR3 is TGTGCCAGCAGTTTTAGGAACACCGGGGAGCTGTTTTTT. It specifies CASSFRNTGELFF.